This entry lists 29 T cell receptor beta chains sequenced from one sample in a study of blood T cell repertoires in COVID-19. Data came from immunoSEQ multiplex PCR; TCRdb stores just in-frame clones and leaves some out. Altogether some 90,000 clones are present, about 88% being singletons, with the ten largest covering 5.2%. The specimen sequenced was peripheral blood. Receptors were obtained from a woman older than 75 with active COVID-19.

This clone was counted a single time. This chain links TRBV10-3 with TRBJ2-5; 10 bases match TRBD2. Germline trimming cut 5 bases from V and 5 bases from J; bases unmatched to any gene: 8. Germline V gene lookup returns CDR1 ENHRY and CDR2 SYGVKD. The CDR3 spans 15 residues. The CDR3 bases are TGTGCCATCAGTCCGATAGCGGGAGGTGGGGAGACCCAGTACTTC. Its translation: CAISPIAGGGETQYF.

This sequence joins TRBV3-1 (or the pseudogene TRBV3-2) and TRBJ2-1; 7 positions agree with TRBD2. The V and J ends lost 7 bases and 5 bases, in that order; junction bases with no gene match: 8. The CDR3 is made up of 14 amino acids. Germline assignment: CDR1 LGHDT and CDR2 YNNKEL (reference sequence). This CDR3 reads CASTRRERNNEQFF. CDR3 in DNA: TGTGCCAGCACTCGGCGGGAGAGGAACAATGAGCAGTTCTTC.

The V gene is TRBV6-5, the J gene TRBJ1-6; the match to TRBD1 covers 7 bases. CDR1 MNHEY and CDR2 SVGAGI come from the germline V gene. The CDR3 runs to 15 residues. V was clipped by 6 bases and J by 8 bases; unmatched bases: 10. The CDR3 DNA is TGTGCCAGCAGCTTGACAGGGACCTTCGATTCACCCCTCCACTTT. Translating it yields CASSLTGTFDSPLHF.

The chain has TRBV28 and TRBJ2-5; D is perhaps TRBD2 (5 bases). Deletions cut 8 bases from V and 5 bases from J, with 15 bases between. The V gene's germline CDR1 is MDHEN and CDR2 SYDVKM. The CDR3 extends over 13 amino acids. The CDR3 DNA follows: TGTGCCAGCGCGGAGGTTTGGAGTGAGACCCAGTACTTC. Protein product: CASAEVWSETQYF.

This chain links TRBV7-3 with TRBJ1-1, with 7 nucleotides matching TRBD1. This CDR3 region has 15 residues. The V segment lost 5 bases and the J segment 0 bases; nucleotides outside the gene matches: 6. Germline values: CDR1 SGHTA, CDR2 FQGTGA. The DNA for the CDR3 is TGTGCCAGCAGCCCCGGCAGGGGGATGAACACTGAAGCTTTCTTT. The encoded protein is CASSPGRGMNTEAFF.

The V and J genes are TRBV7-2 and TRBJ1-4; TRBD1 matches 8 bases. V was clipped by 5 bases and J by 5 bases; unmatched bases: 4. Germline assignment: CDR1 SGHTA and CDR2 FQGNSA. This CDR3 region has 14 residues. CDR3 sequence: CASSQDRANEKLFF. CDR3 DNA: TGTGCCAGCAGCCAGGACAGGGCGAATGAAAAACTGTTTTTT. The full variable domain, with the rest looked up from reference TRBV7-2 and TRBJ1-4, is GAGVSQSPSNKVTEKGKDVELRCDPISGHTALYWYRQSLGQGLEFLIYFQGNSAPDKSGLPSDRFSAERTGGSVSTLTIQRTQQEDSAVYLCASSQDRANEKLFFGSGTQLSVL.

CDR3 DNA sequence: TGCGCCAGCAGCCTGACGACGGGTGGTGGGGATACGCAGTATTTT. Protein sequence: CASSLTTGGGDTQYF. This chain links TRBV5-1 with TRBJ2-3; D is unresolved. The V and J ends lost 4 bases and 6 bases respectively, with 18 bases between them. Germline CDR1 reads SGHRS; CDR2 reads YFSETQ. The CDR3 consists of 15 residues.

The chain is built from TRBV28 and TRBJ1-2, with TRBD1 as a possible D gene (5 bases). The germline CDR1 and CDR2 sequences are MDHEN and SYDVKM. The CDR3 totals 14 residues. The V end lost 5 bases, the J end lost 3 bases, and 13 bases lay between the germline ends. The CDR3 nucleotides read TGTGCCAGCAGTCCCCCGACAGATTACTATGGCTACACCTTC. This gives the protein CASSPPTDYYGYTF.

The rearrangement joins TRBV5-1 to TRBJ1-6, with 7 positions matching TRBD1. Per the germline V gene, CDR1 is SGHRS and CDR2 is YFSETQ. The CDR3 loop spans 16 amino acids. Trimming removed 3 bases from V and 10 bases from J; junction bases left unmatched: 13. CDR3 in DNA: TGCGCCAGCAGCTCTCTATCGACAGGGAGTGGATCACCCCTCCACTTT. Amino acids: CASSSLSTGSGSPLHF.

J is TRBJ2-7 and V is TRBV18; no clear D gene. Trimming took 4 bases from V and 3 from J, leaving 10 bases between them. Germline assignment: CDR1 KGHSH and CDR2 LQKENI. This CDR3 spans 13 amino acids. The DNA of the CDR3 is TGTGCCAGCTCACGAGACGGGTTCTACGAGCAGTACTTC. Its protein is CASSRDGFYEQYF.

J is TRBJ1-5 and V is TRBV28, with 9 bases identical to TRBD1. CDR1 and CDR2 from the germline V gene are MDHEN and SYDVKM. The CDR3 loop spans 18 amino acids. V dropped 3 bases and J dropped 3; count of bases not matched to a gene: 12. This CDR3 reads CASSFIPSGTGINQPQHF. For the CDR3, the DNA is TGTGCCAGCAGTTTCATTCCCTCCGGGACAGGGATCAATCAGCCCCAGCATTTT.

This clone was detected a few times. The J gene is TRBJ1-4, the V gene TRBV6-6; D ambiguous. V lost 5 bases and J 8 bases, leaving 21 bases between the germline ends. The germline gives CDR1 MNHNY, CDR2 SVGAGI (reference sequence). This CDR3 region has 16 residues. CDR3 sequence reads: CASSPSSGNPREKLFF. CDR3 sequence (DNA): TGTGCCAGCAGTCCCTCCTCCGGGAATCCCCGGGAAAAACTGTTTTTT.

J is TRBJ2-2 and V is TRBV29-1; 9 bases line up with TRBD2. The J segment lost 5 bases and the V segment lost 4 bases, leaving 2 bases of the junction unmatched. The CDR3 spans 13 residues. Germline lookup yields CDR1 SQVTM and CDR2 ANQGSEA. The CDR3 nucleotides read TGCAGCGTTGGGCGGGAGGGGACCGGGGAGCTGTTTTTT. Its protein product is CSVGREGTGELFF.

The chain joins TRBV5-1 to TRBJ1-3; 8 bases match TRBD1. CDR1 and CDR2 (germline): SGHRS, YFSETQ. The CDR3 sequence is 15 residues long. V gave up 5 bases and J gave up 0 bases; unmatched junction bases: 4. CDR3 coding DNA: TGCGCCAGCAGGTTAACAGGGGGCTCTGGAAACACCATATATTTT. Protein: CASRLTGGSGNTIYF.

This chain joins TRBV6-2 or TRBV6-3 and TRBJ2-7; 13 bases align to TRBD2. The junction had 8 bases not matched to a gene; V was cut back by 5 bases and J by 7 bases. This CDR3 contains 15 residues. CDR1 and CDR2 from the germline V gene are MNHEY and SVGEGT. The CDR3 protein is CASSVGLAGAGEQYF. The CDR3, as DNA: TGTGCCAGCAGTGTAGGACTAGCGGGAGCTGGAGAGCAGTACTTC.

There are a few counts of this clone. Its ends do not fully match the called genes, so a read error is possible. The rearrangement uses TRBV7-7 and TRBJ2-1; 14 nucleotides agree with TRBD2. The germline gives CDR1 SSHAT, CDR2 FNYEAQ (reference sequence). The CDR3 loop spans 15 amino acids. Here the CDR3 reads CASSSTSGRVGEQFF. The CDR3 DNA is TGTGCTAGCAGCTCGACTAGCGGGAGGGTAGGAGAGCAGTTCTTC.

The chain couples TRBV9 to TRBJ2-7, with TRBD2 matching 12 bases. After removal of 4 bases from V and 5 bases from J, the junction contained 7 bases not matched to a gene. The germline V gene encodes CDR1 SGDLS and CDR2 YYNGEE. The CDR3 is 15 residues long. The CDR3 region is CASSPPTSGSHEQYF. The CDR3, as DNA: TGTGCCAGCAGCCCACCGACTAGCGGGAGTCACGAGCAGTACTTC.

A single count supports this clone. The V gene is TRBV7-9, the J gene TRBJ2-3, with TRBD2 matching over 14 bases. Germline trimming cut 4 bases from V and 2 bases from J; bases unmatched to any gene: 8. The CDR3 is 18 amino acids. Germline CDR1 SEHNR, CDR2 FQNEAQ (reference sequence). The CDR3 is CASSSAPTSGRATDTQYF. DNA for the CDR3: TGTGCCAGCAGCTCGGCCCCGACTAGCGGGAGGGCCACAGATACGCAGTATTTT.

This chain uses TRBV7-2 with TRBJ2-1, with TRBD1 identical over 8 bases. V was pared by 5 bases and J by 1 base, with 4 bases of the junction left unmatched. The CDR3 is 15 amino acids. The germline V gene encodes CDR1 SGHTA and CDR2 FQGNSA. CDR3 nucleotides: TGTGCCAGCAGCCCAGGGGGCCAGTCCTACAATGAGCAGTTCTTC. Translation gives CASSPGGQSYNEQFF.

CDR3 residues: CASSQEFGLAEQFF. CDR3 bases: TGCGCCAGCAGCCAAGAGTTTGGGCTAGCTGAGCAGTTCTTC. The V gene is TRBV4-3, the J gene TRBJ2-1; D is possibly TRBD2 (5 bases). The V end was cut by 0 bases, the J end by 9 bases, with 12 bases between. The germline V gene encodes CDR1 LGHNA and CDR2 YSLEER. CDR3 length: 14 amino acids.

The chain has TRBV15 and TRBJ1-2; 7 positions agree with TRBD1. This CDR3 is built from 13 residues. The ends lost 4 bases at V and 5 bases at J; junction bases unmatched: 4. CDR1 is LNHNV, CDR2 YYDKDF, per germline (reference sequence). The CDR3 bases are TGTGCCACCAGCATCGGGACAGCTTATGGCTACACCTTC. It translates to CATSIGTAYGYTF.

The chain recombines TRBV28 with TRBJ2-7, with 9 bases fitting TRBD1. Losses at the gene ends were 2 bases for V and 5 bases for J; bases not matched to a gene: 10. Germline V gives CDR1 MDHEN, CDR2 SYDVKM. This CDR3 comprises 16 residues. CDR3: CASSLGRTGEGDEQYF. In nucleotides, the CDR3 is TGTGCCAGCAGTTTAGGGAGGACAGGGGAGGGCGACGAGCAGTACTTC.

J is TRBJ1-2 and V is TRBV19, with a possible D match to TRBD1 (5 bases). The CDR3 length is 12 residues. In germline, CDR1 is LNHDA, CDR2 SQIVND (reference sequence). With 4 bases removed from V and 4 bases from J, the gap between germline ends came to 7 bases. The CDR3 is CASSTGGYGYTF. The CDR3 bases are TGTGCCAGTAGTACCGGGGGCTATGGCTACACCTTC.

The chain has TRBV11-2 and TRBJ1-5; D remains ambiguous. Germline assignment: CDR1 SGHAT and CDR2 FQNNGV. The CDR3 length is 15 residues. Between the trimmed V and J ends, which lost 5 bases and 1 base, there was a span of 12 bases. Here the CDR3 DNA reads TGTGCCAGCAGCCGAGGGTTCGGGAGCAATCAGCCCCAGCATTTT. Its protein is CASSRGFGSNQPQHF.

The CDR3 here is CATSDFSTGTSGRAFKFF. Here the CDR3 DNA reads TGTGCCACCAGTGATTTCTCCACCGGGACTAGCGGGAGGGCCTTCAAGTTCTTC. The rearrangement links TRBV24-1 to TRBJ2-1, with 16 positions matching TRBD2. The ends lost 1 base at V and 14 bases at J; junction bases unmatched: 13. The CDR3 has 18 amino acids. Germline V gene data show CDR1 as KGHDR and CDR2 as SFDVKD.

CDR3 amino acids: CASSSTGTTNSNQPQHF. CDR3 DNA: TGTGCCAGCTCATCGACAGGAACGACAAATAGCAATCAGCCCCAGCATTTT. The chain uses TRBV18 and TRBJ1-5; the D gene is possibly TRBD1 (6 bases). CDR3 length equals 17 residues. CDR1 and CDR2 (germline): KGHSH, LQKENI. Trimming left V 5 bases short and J 0 bases short, with 17 bases between.

V gene TRBV5-4 combines with J gene TRBJ2-1; D gene uncertain. Trimming took 1 base from V and 3 from J, leaving 5 bases between them. Per the germline V gene, CDR1 is SGHNT and CDR2 is YYREEE (reference sequence). There are 13 residues in the CDR3. The CDR3 DNA reads as TGTGCCAGCAGCTTGCCAGGCTACAATGAGCAGTTCTTC. It translates to CASSLPGYNEQFF.

The rearrangement links TRBV7-9 to TRBJ1-6, with 7 bases aligning to TRBD1. The V gene's germline CDR1 is SEHNR and CDR2 FQNEAQ (reference sequence). With 3 bases clipped from V and 4 bases from J, the junction kept 3 bases outside the gene matches. The CDR3 consists of 15 residues. CDR3 amino acids: CASSLGQSYNSPLHF. The CDR3 nucleotides are TGTGCCAGCAGCTTGGGACAGTCTTATAATTCACCCCTCCACTTT.

This clone was detected only once. The chain joins TRBV28 to TRBJ2-5; D might be TRBD1 (6 bases). Germline V lookup: CDR1 MDHEN, CDR2 SYDVKM. CDR3 length equals 17 residues. The V and J ends lost 2 bases and 5 bases respectively, with 21 bases between them. The DNA of the CDR3 is TGTGCCAGCAGTTTAGGACTTTGGGGGCCCTCGGGGGAGACCCAGTACTTC. It is translated as CASSLGLWGPSGETQYF.